The subject of this entry is one TCR beta chain. This clonotype has a count of ten or more. Its antigen is not yet known. No base quality information exists; no much larger clone differs at one position. The library was made by 3' RACE. TCR libraries were generated from RNA by a 3' RACE protocol incorporating unique molecular identifiers so that PCR amplification bias could be corrected. As many as 12 amplicon libraries were pooled and then sequenced on an Illumina MiSeq using v2 2x250 paired-end chemistry. The study's own analysis went as follows. Reads were processed with Decombinator for assignment of V and J genes and CDR3, and barcode-based correction of errors and PCR bias was applied. Before Gini coefficients were calculated with the R ineq package, the repertoires were subsampled to the same depth. GLIPH, Hamming distance and a shared triplet metric were used to assess CDR3 similarity. Starting from the raw public reads, TCRdb applied fastp trimming at Q25, assembled clones with MiXCR and retained in-frame beta chains. Rows are combined by CDR3 protein, so each entry shows the most common genes and DNA. The V and J calls here are based on TCRdb, not the publication. The sample table records about 89,000 distinct CDR3 sequences; under 8% of these occur just once. The top ten hold roughly 1% of the sample.

Inclusive of the bounding cysteine and phenylalanine, the CDR3 is 15 residues long. This entry keeps only the CDR3 DNA: 45 bases, framed from base 1. The data stem from a study of HIV-infected children after antiretroviral therapy interruption (dated by TCRdb to about 2019). Concerning the study at large: The study included eight children, four on planned treatment interruption and four on continuous treatment, and all eight had a CD4+ count above 500 and a viral load below 50 copies/ml. A median age of 9.5 years was recorded in the interruption group, and a median age of roughly 8 years was recorded in the continuous treatment group. Recorded exposure to EBV and CMV was present in most of the participating children. Samples from the interruption arm were taken at week 0, at week 12, at the end of interruption (week 24 or 48), and about 3 years after the study ended. For the continuous-treatment arm, samples from the corresponding weeks 0, 48 and 150 were analyzed. Alongside measurements of thymic output, TCR repertoires of children on planned treatment interruption were compared with TCR repertoires of children on continuous antiretroviral treatment. Findings and caveats that apply to the study as a whole: The small number of patients is a limitation, and caution is needed when interpreting the data. The naive CD4+ Gini coefficient rose by the end of treatment interruption, suggesting clonal expansion, and returned to baseline by 3 years. In naive CD4+ repertoires of PTI patients, CDR3 sharing between time points fell after interruption began; many sequences were shared between end of interruption and 3 years later. Minor non-naive CD45RA+ populations such as EMRA or stem memory cells might have been included among the sorted CD45RA+ naive cells.

Sample treatment or condition, as interpreted from the label and publication: PENTA 11 planned treatment interruption arm or continuous ART arm. The participants were children from the United Kingdom between 2 and 15 years old who had been on ART with at least three drugs for 24 weeks or longer. Cryopreserved PBMCs with at least 5 million viable cells were required; four candidate patients were excluded for low viable PBMC yield. Using a FACSAria III cell sorter, naive CD4+ CD45RA+ CD45RO- T cells were FACS-sorted out of thawed PBMCs. After sorting, cells were fixed, and RNA was extracted with the RNeasy FFPE kit and then with the RNeasy Micro kit.

Recombination connected TRBV3-2 to TRBJ2-5. TRBV3-2 is listed as a pseudogene. The receptor comes from a pool of human donors with HIV. Sequences were derived from CD45RA+ CD4+ T cells from PBMCs, pooled from several time points, sampled from a donor given antiretroviral therapy, either interrupted or continuous. The meaning of the sample's cell subset or site label: naive CD4+ CD45RA+ CD45RO- T cells. The CDR3 loop reads CASSQDGIQKETQYF. The nucleotides read TGTGCCAGCAGCCAAGATGGGATCCAAAAAGAGACCCAGTACTTC.